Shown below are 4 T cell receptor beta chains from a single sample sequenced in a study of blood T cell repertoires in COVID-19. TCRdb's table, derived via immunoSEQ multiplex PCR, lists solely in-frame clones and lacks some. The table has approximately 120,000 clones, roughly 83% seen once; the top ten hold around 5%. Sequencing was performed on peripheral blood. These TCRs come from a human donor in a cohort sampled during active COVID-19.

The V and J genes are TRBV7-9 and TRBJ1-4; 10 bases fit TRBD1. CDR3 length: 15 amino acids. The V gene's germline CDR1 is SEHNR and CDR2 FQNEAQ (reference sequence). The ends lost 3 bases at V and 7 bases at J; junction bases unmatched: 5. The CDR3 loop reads CASSFAGTGVEKLFF. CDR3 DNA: TGTGCCAGCAGCTTCGCCGGGACAGGGGTTGAAAAACTGTTTTTT.

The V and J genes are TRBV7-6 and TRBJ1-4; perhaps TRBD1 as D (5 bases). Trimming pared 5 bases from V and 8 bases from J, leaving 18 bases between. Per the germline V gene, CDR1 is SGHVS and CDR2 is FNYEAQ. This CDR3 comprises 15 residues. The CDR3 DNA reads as TGTGCCAGCAGCCTTGGGGGGGGGTTGGAGGAAAAACTGTTTTTT. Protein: CASSLGGGLEEKLFF.

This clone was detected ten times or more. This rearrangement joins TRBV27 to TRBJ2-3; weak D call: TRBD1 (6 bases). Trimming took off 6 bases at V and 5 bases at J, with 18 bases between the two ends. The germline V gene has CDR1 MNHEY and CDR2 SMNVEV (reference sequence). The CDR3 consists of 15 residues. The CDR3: CASRWTVEALDTQYF. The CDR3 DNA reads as TGTGCCAGCAGGTGGACAGTGGAAGCACTAGATACGCAGTATTTT.

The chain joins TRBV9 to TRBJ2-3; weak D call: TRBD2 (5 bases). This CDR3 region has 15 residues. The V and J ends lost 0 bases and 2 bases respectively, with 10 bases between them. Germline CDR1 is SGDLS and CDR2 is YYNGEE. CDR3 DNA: TGTGCCAGCAGCGTAGGGACTCGACACACAGATACGCAGTATTTT. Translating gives CASSVGTRHTDTQYF.